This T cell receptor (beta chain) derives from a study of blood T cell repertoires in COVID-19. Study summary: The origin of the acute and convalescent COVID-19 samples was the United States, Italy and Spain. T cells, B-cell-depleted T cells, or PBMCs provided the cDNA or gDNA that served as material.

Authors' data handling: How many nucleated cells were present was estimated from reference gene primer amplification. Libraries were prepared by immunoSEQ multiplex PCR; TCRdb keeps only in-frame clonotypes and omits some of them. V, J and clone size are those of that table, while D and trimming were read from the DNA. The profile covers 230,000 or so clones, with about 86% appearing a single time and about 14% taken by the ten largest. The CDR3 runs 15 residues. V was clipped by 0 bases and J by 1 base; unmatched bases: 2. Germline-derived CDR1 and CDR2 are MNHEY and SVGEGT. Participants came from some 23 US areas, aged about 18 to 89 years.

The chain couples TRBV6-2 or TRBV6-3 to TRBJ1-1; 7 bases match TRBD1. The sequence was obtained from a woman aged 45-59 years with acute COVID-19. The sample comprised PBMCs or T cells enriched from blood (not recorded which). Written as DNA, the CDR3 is TGTGCCAGCAGTTACTCGCACAGGGGGAACACTGAAGCTTTCTTT. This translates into CASSYSHRGNTEAFF.